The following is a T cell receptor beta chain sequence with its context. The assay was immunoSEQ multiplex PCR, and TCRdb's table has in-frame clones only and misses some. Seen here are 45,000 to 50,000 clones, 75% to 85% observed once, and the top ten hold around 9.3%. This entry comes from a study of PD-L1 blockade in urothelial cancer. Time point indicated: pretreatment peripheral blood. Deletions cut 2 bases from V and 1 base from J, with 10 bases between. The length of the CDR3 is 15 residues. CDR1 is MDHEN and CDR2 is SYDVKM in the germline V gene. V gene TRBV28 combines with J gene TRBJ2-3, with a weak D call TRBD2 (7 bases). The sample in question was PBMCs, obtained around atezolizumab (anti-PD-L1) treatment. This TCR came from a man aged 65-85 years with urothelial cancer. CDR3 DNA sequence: TGTGCCAGCAGTTTAAGAGGGGGGGGCACAGATACGCAGTATTTT. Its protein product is CASSLRGGGTDTQYF.